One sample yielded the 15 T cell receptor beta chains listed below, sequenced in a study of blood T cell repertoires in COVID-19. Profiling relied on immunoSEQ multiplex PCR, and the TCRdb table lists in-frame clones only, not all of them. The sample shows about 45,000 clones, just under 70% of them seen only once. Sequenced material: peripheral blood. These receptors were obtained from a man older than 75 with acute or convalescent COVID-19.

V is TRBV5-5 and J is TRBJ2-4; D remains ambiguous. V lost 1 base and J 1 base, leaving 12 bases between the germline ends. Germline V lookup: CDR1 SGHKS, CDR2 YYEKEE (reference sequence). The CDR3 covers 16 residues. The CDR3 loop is CASSLSPAVAKNIQYF. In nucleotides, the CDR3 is TGTGCCAGCAGCTTGTCCCCCGCGGTGGCCAAAAACATTCAGTACTTC.

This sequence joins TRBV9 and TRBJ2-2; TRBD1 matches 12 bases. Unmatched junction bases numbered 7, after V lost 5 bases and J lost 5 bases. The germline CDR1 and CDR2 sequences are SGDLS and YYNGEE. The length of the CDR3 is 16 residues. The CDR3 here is CASSEGTGGFTGELFF. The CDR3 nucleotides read TGTGCCAGCAGTGAGGGGACAGGGGGCTTTACCGGGGAGCTGTTTTTT.

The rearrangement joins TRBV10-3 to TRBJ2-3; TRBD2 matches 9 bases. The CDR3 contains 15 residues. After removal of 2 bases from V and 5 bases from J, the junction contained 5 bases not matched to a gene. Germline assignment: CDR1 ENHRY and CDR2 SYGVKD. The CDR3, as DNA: TGTGCCATCAGTGAGGGCGGGGGGGCGGAAGATACGCAGTATTTT. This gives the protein CAISEGGGAEDTQYF.

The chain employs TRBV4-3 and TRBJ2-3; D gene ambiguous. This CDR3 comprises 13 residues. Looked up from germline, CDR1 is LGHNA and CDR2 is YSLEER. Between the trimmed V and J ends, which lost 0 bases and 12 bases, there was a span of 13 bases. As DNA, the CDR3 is TGCGCCAGCAGCCAAGATTTCGCTACCATTCAGTATTTT. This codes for CASSQDFATIQYF.

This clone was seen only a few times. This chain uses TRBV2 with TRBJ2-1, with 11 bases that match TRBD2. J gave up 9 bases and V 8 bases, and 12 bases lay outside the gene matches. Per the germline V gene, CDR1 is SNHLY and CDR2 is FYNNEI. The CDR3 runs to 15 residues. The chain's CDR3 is CASRPSGGSWGEQFF. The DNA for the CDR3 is TGTGCCAGCCGTCCTAGCGGGGGGAGTTGGGGTGAGCAGTTCTTC.

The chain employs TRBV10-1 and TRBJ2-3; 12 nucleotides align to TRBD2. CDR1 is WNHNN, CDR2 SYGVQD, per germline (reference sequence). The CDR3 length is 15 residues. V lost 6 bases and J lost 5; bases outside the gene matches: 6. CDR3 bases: TGCGCCAGCAGCCCGGGACTAGCGGGTGGAGATACGCAGTATTTT. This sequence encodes CASSPGLAGGDTQYF.

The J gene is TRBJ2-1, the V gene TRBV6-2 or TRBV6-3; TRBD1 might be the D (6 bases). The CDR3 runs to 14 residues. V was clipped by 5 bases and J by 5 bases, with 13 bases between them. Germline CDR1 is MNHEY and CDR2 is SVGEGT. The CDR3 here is CASSRWGQDNEQFF. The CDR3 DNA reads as TGTGCCAGCAGTCGATGGGGACAAGACAATGAGCAGTTCTTC.

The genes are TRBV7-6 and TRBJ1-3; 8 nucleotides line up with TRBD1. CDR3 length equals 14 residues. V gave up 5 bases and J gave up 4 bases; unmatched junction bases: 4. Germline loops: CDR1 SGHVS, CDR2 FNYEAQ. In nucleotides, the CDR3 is TGTGCCAGCAGCACCAGGGACAGGGGAAACACCATATATTTT. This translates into CASSTRDRGNTIYF.

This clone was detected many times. As DNA, the CDR3 is TGTGCCTGGGGCCCCACAGGGGTCGCTGGGGCCAACGTCCTGACTTTC. It yields the protein CAWGPTGVAGANVLTF. This chain links TRBV30 with TRBJ2-6; 7 bases agree with TRBD1. This CDR3 is built from 16 residues. Germline V gene lookup returns CDR1 GTSNPN and CDR2 SVGIG (reference sequence). Trimming removed 5 bases from V and 2 bases from J; junction bases left unmatched: 9.

CDR3 coding DNA: TGTGCCAGCAGCAGCCAGGGGGGAACTGAAGCTTTCTTT. Translating gives CASSSQGGTEAFF. V and J are TRBV5-8 and TRBJ1-1; 7 bases line up with TRBD1. This CDR3 region has 13 residues. Losses at the gene ends were 4 bases for V and 5 bases for J; bases not matched to a gene: 5. The V gene's germline CDR1 is SGHTS and CDR2 YDEGEE.

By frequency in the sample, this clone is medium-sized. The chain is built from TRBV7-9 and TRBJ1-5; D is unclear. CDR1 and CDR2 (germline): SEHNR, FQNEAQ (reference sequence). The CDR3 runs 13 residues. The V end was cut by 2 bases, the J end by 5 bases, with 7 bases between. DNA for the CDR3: TGTGCCAGCAGCTTATCAACAGATCAGCCCCAGCATTTT. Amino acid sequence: CASSLSTDQPQHF.

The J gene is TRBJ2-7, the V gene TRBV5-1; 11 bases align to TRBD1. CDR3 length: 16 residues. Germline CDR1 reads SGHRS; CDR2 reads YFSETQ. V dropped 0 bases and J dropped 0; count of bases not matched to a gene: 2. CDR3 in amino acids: CASSLGGTGGSYEQYF. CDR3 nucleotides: TGCGCCAGCAGCTTGGGTGGGACAGGGGGCTCCTACGAGCAGTACTTC.

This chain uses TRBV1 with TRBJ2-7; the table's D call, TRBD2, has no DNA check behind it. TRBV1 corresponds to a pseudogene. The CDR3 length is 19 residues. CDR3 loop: CTSSQGYRTSGRLGYEQYF. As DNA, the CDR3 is TGCACCAGCAGCCAAGGATACAGGACTAGCGGGAGGTTGGGGTACGAGCAGTACTTC.

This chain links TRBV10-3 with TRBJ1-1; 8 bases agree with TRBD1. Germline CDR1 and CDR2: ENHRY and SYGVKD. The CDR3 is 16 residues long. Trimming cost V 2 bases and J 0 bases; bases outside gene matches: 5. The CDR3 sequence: CAISETGGAMNTEAFF. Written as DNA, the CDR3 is TGTGCCATCAGTGAGACAGGGGGGGCCATGAACACTGAAGCTTTCTTT.

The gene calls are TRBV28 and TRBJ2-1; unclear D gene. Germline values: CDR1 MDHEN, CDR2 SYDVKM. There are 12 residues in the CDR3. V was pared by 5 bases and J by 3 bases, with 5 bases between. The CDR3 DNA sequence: TGTGCCAGCAGTCCCTACTACAATGAGCAGTTCTTC. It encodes CASSPYYNEQFF.